Below, 21 T cell receptor beta chains from the same sample are listed, as sequenced in a study of OX40 agonist ivuxolimab in advanced cancers. The data were produced by immunoSEQ multiplex PCR, yet TCRdb's version contains in-frame clones alone and is incomplete. The table includes 25,000 to 35,000 clones, around 84% detected once. This sample comprised CD4+ or CD8+ T cells sorted from blood, obtained in a trial of the OX40 agonist ivuxolimab. These receptors originate from an adult with an advanced solid tumor such as melanoma, head and neck, liver or kidney cancer.

This clone occurred once. This chain connects TRBV29-1 to TRBJ1-2; the match to TRBD1 covers 9 bases. CDR3 length: 13 residues. With V trimmed by 3 bases and J by 5 bases, 4 bases remained unmatched. Germline assignment: CDR1 SQVTM and CDR2 ANQGSEA. The CDR3 nucleotides are TGCAGCGTTGATACAGGGGGCTTATATGGCTACACCTTC. Amino acid sequence: CSVDTGGLYGYTF.

The rearrangement links TRBV4-1 to TRBJ2-3, with D perhaps assigned TRBD1 or TRBD2 (5 bases each). With 4 bases removed from V and 0 bases from J, the gap between germline ends came to 17 bases. Germline V gives CDR1 MGHRA, CDR2 YSYEKL. This CDR3 is 17 amino acids long. The CDR3 DNA reads as TGCGCCAGCAGCCCGATAAAGGGACGGCTCAGCACAGATACGCAGTATTTT. It translates to CASSPIKGRLSTDTQYF.

In its sample, this clone was seen once. The V gene is TRBV28, the J gene TRBJ1-4, with 9 positions matching TRBD1. After removal of 7 bases from V and 7 bases from J, the junction contained 10 bases not matched to a gene. The CDR3 is 15 residues long. Germline lookup yields CDR1 MDHEN and CDR2 SYDVKM. The CDR3 nucleotides read TGTGCCAGCATTCGGACACAGGGGGCGGGTGAAAAACTGTTTTTT. Amino acid sequence: CASIRTQGAGEKLFF.

Worth noting for this clone: Distinct nucleotide sequences in the sample also encode this CDR3. DNA of the CDR3: TGTGCCTGGAGTGTGAGTGGAAACTACGAGCAGTACTTC. Amino acids: CAWSVSGNYEQYF. The chain combines TRBV30 with TRBJ2-7, with no clear D. V was cut by 0 bases and J by 3 bases, with 9 bases left in between. The germline CDR1 and CDR2 sequences are GTSNPN and SVGIG (reference sequence). The CDR3 spans 13 residues.

J is TRBJ2-3 and V is TRBV2; TRBD2 agrees at 11 bases. This CDR3 is 20 amino acids long. V lost 5 bases and J lost 2; bases outside the gene matches: 18. From germline, CDR1 is SNHLY and CDR2 FYNNEI. The CDR3 DNA follows: TGTGCCAGCAGTCCCTGGCTAGCGGGGGGCCTAGGCCAATCCACAGATACGCAGTATTTT. Protein sequence: CASSPWLAGGLGQSTDTQYF. Using reference TRBV2 and TRBJ2-3 for the parts outside the CDR3, the full variable domain is EPEVTQTPSHQVTQMGQEVILRCVPISNHLYFYWYRQILGQKVEFLVSFYNNEISEKSEIFDDQFSVERPDGSNFTLKIRSTKLEDSAMYFCASSPWLAGGLGQSTDTQYFGPGTRLTVL.

This clone appeared once. The DNA for the CDR3 is TGTGCCAGCAGTGAACACTACTCCGGGACAGGACCTCTGGAAGGCTACACCTTC. It yields the protein CASSEHYSGTGPLEGYTF. J is TRBJ1-2 and V is TRBV25-1; 8 nucleotides agree with TRBD1. Germline V gene lookup returns CDR1 MGHDK and CDR2 SYGVNS. V shed 2 bases and J 8 bases; nucleotides not matched to a gene: 19. The CDR3 has 18 amino acids.

This clone has only a few counts. Other nucleotide sequences from this sample produce the same CDR3. The chain combines TRBV11-2 with TRBJ2-2; the D is unclear. V shed 5 bases and J shed 6 bases, with 4 bases lying between them. Per germline, CDR1 SGHAT and CDR2 FQNNGV. The CDR3 spans 11 residues. In nucleotides, the CDR3 is TGTGCCAGCAGCCCATCCGGGGAGCTGTTTTTT. Translation: CASSPSGELFF.

The genes are TRBV27 and TRBJ1-1, with unresolved D. Trimming cost V 2 bases and J 0 bases, with 13 bases left between them. The CDR3 consists of 16 residues. Germline CDR1 MNHEY, CDR2 SMNVEV (reference sequence). The CDR3 here is CASSLLGQALNTEAFF. The CDR3 region has the DNA TGTGCCAGCAGTTTACTGGGCCAGGCGTTGAACACTGAAGCTTTCTTT.

This clone has a handful of counts. V usage is TRBV16 and J usage is TRBJ2-7, with 10 bases lining up with TRBD1. This CDR3 is built from 14 residues. Germline trimming cut 4 bases from V and 7 bases from J; bases unmatched to any gene: 7. CDR1 KGHSY and CDR2 FQNENV come from the germline V gene. The CDR3 reads CASSPRDRGGEQYF. CDR3 nucleotide sequence: TGTGCCAGCAGCCCCCGGGACAGGGGTGGGGAGCAGTACTTC. Filled out from reference TRBV16 and TRBJ2-7, the complete variable domain reads GEEVAQTPKHLVRGEGQKAKLYCAPIKGHSYVFWYQQVLKNEFKFLISFQNENVFDETGMPKERFSAKCLPNSPCSLEIQATKLEDSAVYFCASSPRDRGGEQYFGPGTRLTVT.

The table lists this clone with a few counts. V gene TRBV4-3 combines with J gene TRBJ2-2; 7 bases map to TRBD1. This CDR3 spans 16 amino acids. From germline, CDR1 is LGHNA and CDR2 YSLEER. The V and J ends lost 3 bases and 0 bases, in that order; junction bases with no gene match: 4. The CDR3 is CASSQDRTANTGELFF. The CDR3 coding sequence is TGCGCCAGCAGCCAGGACAGGACAGCGAACACCGGGGAGCTGTTTTTT.

The V gene is TRBV28, the J gene TRBJ1-3; D uncertain. V shed 5 bases and J shed 2 bases, with 10 bases lying between them. The CDR3 length is 14 residues. CDR1 MDHEN and CDR2 SYDVKM come from the germline V gene. Here the CDR3 reads CASSPLTAGNTIYF. CDR3 DNA sequence: TGTGCCAGCAGTCCCCTTACTGCTGGAAACACCATATATTTT.

This clone has a handful of counts. The CDR3 nucleotides are TGTGCCAGCAGCTTGGTCGGGGGTGGCAATCAGCCCCAGCATTTT. Amino acid sequence: CASSLVGGGNQPQHF. The chain combines TRBV7-6 with TRBJ1-5, with a tentative D call TRBD1 (5 bases). From germline, CDR1 is SGHVS and CDR2 FNYEAQ. Trimming left V 3 bases short and J 2 bases short, with 11 bases between. The length of the CDR3 is 15 residues.

For the CDR3, the DNA is TGTGCCAGCAGTTTACCGGGACAGAGCTACGAGCAGTACTTC. Its translation is CASSLPGQSYEQYF. V is TRBV28 and J is TRBJ2-7, with 7 bases fitting TRBD1. CDR1 MDHEN and CDR2 SYDVKM come from the germline V gene. The CDR3 extends over 14 amino acids. V lost 2 bases to trimming and J lost 3 bases; unmatched junction nucleotides: 4.

This clone has more than one count but fewer than ten. The chain is built from TRBV9 and TRBJ2-3, with 9 bases matching TRBD2. The trim removed 0 bases at V and 6 bases at J, leaving 5 bases unmatched. Germline V gene lookup returns CDR1 SGDLS and CDR2 YYNGEE. This CDR3 has 15 residues. The CDR3 here is CASSVGGLAFDTQYF. As DNA, the CDR3 is TGTGCCAGCAGCGTAGGGGGACTAGCTTTCGATACGCAGTATTTT.

By proportion, this clone is medium-sized. This sequence joins TRBV6-1 and TRBJ2-7; TRBD2 agrees at 12 bases. There are 14 residues in the CDR3. The germline CDR1 and CDR2 sequences are MNHNS and SASEGT. Trimming cost V 6 bases and J 5 bases; bases outside gene matches: 5. CDR3 DNA: TGTGCCAGCAGCCTGACTAGCGGGGGCCACGAGCAGTACTTC. It translates to CASSLTSGGHEQYF.

This clone was detected only once. This chain uses TRBV27 with TRBJ2-1; TRBD2 matches 11 bases. Germline V lookup: CDR1 MNHEY, CDR2 SMNVEV (reference sequence). The junction had 9 bases not matched to a gene; V was cut back by 5 bases and J by 0 bases. The CDR3 spans 18 residues. The chain's CDR3 is CASSPLGLADSSYNEQFF. The CDR3 DNA sequence: TGTGCCAGCAGTCCTCTGGGACTAGCGGATAGCTCCTACAATGAGCAGTTCTTC.

The V call is TRBV27, the J call TRBJ2-7, with 7 bases aligning to TRBD2. The CDR3 runs 18 residues. CDR1 and CDR2 from the germline V gene are MNHEY and SMNVEV (reference sequence). V shed 6 bases, J shed 2 bases, and the junction held 19 bases outside the gene matches. The chain's CDR3 is CASSLGLAAGEQAYEQYF. In DNA, the CDR3 is TGTGCCAGCAGCCTGGGGCTAGCGGCCGGAGAACAGGCCTACGAGCAGTACTTC.

The chain is built from TRBV9 and TRBJ2-1; D is ambiguous. The germline V and J ends were trimmed by 0 bases and 9 bases, with 10 bases remaining between them. This CDR3 region has 13 residues. Germline CDR1 and CDR2: SGDLS and YYNGEE. The CDR3: CASSVGGVSEQFF. CDR3 bases: TGTGCCAGCAGCGTAGGCGGTGTCAGTGAGCAGTTCTTC.

A few counts support this clone. The CDR3 DNA reads as TGTGCCAGCAGGCAAGCGGGAGACAATGAGCAGTTCTTC. This gives the protein CASRQAGDNEQFF. V and J are TRBV9 and TRBJ2-1, with 8 bases aligning to TRBD2. CDR3 size: 13 residues. Germline assignment: CDR1 SGDLS and CDR2 YYNGEE. The trim removed 5 bases at V and 5 bases at J, leaving 3 bases unmatched.

The chain joins TRBV27 to TRBJ1-3, with 8 bases lining up with TRBD1. This CDR3 is 15 amino acids long. The J segment lost 0 bases and the V segment lost 5 bases, leaving 3 bases of the junction unmatched. The germline CDR1 and CDR2 sequences are MNHEY and SMNVEV (reference sequence). CDR3 sequence reads: CASSADRGSGNTIYF. The CDR3 DNA is TGTGCCAGCAGTGCAGACAGGGGCTCTGGAAACACCATATATTTT.

The chain recombines TRBV4-2 with TRBJ2-5; TRBD2 matches at 9 bases. J gave up 0 bases and V 0 bases, and 14 bases lay outside the gene matches. The CDR3 covers 20 residues. CDR1 is LGHNA, CDR2 YNFKEQ, per germline. Written as DNA, the CDR3 is TGTGCCAGCAGCCAAGATTCCGGGACTTACAGCGGGGGGTACCAAGAGACCCAGTACTTC. Translation gives CASSQDSGTYSGGYQETQYF.